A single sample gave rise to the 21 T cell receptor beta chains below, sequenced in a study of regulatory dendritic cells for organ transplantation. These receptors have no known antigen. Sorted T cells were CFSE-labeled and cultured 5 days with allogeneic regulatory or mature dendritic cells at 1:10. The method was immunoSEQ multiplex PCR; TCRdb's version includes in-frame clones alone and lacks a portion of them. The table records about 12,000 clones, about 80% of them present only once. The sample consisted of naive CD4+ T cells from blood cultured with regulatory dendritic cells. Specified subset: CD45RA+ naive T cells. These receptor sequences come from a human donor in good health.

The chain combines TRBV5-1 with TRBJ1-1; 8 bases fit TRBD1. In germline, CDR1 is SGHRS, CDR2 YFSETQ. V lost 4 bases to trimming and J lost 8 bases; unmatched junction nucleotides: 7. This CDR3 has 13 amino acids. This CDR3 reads CASSMTTGAEAFF. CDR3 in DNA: TGCGCCAGCAGCATGACGACAGGGGCGGAAGCTTTCTTT.

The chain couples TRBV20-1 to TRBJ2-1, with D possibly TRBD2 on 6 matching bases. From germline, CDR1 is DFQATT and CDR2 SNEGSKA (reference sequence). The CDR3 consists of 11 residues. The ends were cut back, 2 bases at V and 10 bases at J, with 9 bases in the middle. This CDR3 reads CSARSGEEQFF. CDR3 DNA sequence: TGCAGTGCTAGATCGGGGGAGGAGCAGTTCTTC.

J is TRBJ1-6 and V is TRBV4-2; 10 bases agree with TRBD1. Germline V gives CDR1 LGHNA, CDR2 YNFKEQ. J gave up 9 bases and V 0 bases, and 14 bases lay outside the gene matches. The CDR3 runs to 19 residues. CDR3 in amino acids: CASSQDVGFRDRGPSPLHF. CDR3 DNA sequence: TGTGCCAGCAGCCAAGATGTAGGGTTCCGGGACAGGGGACCTTCACCCCTCCACTTT.

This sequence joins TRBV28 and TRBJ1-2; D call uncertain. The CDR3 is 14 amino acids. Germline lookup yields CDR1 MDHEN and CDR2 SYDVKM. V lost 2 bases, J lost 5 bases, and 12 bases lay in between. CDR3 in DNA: TGTGCCAGCAGTTTAGTGCGGGGTGGGTATGGCTACACCTTC. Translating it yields CASSLVRGGYGYTF.

CDR3 sequence (DNA): TGTGCCAGCAGTTCGGTACTCTCTGGAAACACCATATATTTT. Its protein product is CASSSVLSGNTIYF. The chain carries TRBV6-1 and TRBJ1-3; no reliable D call. The CDR3 has 14 residues. V was trimmed by 5 bases and J by 0 bases, leaving 8 bases between them. Per germline, CDR1 MNHNS and CDR2 SASEGT.

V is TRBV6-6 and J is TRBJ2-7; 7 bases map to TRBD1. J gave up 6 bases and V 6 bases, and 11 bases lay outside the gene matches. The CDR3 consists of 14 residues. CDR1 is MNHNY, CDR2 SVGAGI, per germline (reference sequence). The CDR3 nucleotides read TGTGCCAGCAGCCAGGGGGAGCCCCAGGGCGAGCAGTACTTC. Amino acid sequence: CASSQGEPQGEQYF.

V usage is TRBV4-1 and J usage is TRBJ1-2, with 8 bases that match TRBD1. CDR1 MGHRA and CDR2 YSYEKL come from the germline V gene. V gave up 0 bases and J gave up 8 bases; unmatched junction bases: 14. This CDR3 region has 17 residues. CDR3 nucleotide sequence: TGCGCCAGCAGCCAAGAAGGCCCGCGGACAGGGATGGGAGGCTACACCTTC. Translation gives CASSQEGPRTGMGGYTF.

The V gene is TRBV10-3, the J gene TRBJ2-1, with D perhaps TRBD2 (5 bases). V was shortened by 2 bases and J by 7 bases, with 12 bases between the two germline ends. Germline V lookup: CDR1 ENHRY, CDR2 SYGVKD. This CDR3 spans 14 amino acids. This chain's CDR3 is CAISEPLRENEQFF. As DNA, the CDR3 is TGTGCCATCAGTGAGCCCCTTCGGGAAAATGAGCAGTTCTTC.

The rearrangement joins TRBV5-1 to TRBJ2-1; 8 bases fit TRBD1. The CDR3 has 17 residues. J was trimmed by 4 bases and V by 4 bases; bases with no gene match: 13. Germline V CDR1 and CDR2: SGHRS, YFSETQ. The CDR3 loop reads CASSLVSGGLTYNEQFF. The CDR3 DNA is TGCGCCAGCAGCCTTGTCTCAGGGGGCCTTACATACAATGAGCAGTTCTTC.

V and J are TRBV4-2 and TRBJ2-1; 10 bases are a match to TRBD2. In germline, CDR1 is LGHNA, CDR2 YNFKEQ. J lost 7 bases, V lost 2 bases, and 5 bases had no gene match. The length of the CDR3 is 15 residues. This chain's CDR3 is CASSQQRGGGNEQFF. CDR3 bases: TGTGCCAGCAGCCAACAGCGGGGGGGCGGGAATGAGCAGTTCTTC.

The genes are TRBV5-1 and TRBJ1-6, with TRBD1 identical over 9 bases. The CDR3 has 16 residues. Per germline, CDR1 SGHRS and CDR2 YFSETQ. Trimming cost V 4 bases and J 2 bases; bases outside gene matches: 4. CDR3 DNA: TGCGCCAGCAGCCCCGGACAGGGGACCTATAATTCACCCCTCCACTTT. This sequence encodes CASSPGQGTYNSPLHF.

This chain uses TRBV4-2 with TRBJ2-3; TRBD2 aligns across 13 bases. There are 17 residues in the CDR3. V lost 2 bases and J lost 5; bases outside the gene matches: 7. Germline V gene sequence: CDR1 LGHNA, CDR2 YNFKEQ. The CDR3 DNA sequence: TGTGCCAGCAGCCAACCCGGACTAGCGGGGGTGGGAGATACGCAGTATTTT. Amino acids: CASSQPGLAGVGDTQYF.

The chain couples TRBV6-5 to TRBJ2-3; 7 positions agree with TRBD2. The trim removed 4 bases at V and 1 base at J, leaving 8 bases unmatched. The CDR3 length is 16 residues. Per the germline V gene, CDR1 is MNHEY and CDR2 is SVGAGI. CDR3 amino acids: CASSSSSTSGTDTQYF. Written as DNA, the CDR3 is TGTGCCAGCAGTTCCTCCTCTACTAGCGGCACAGATACGCAGTATTTT.

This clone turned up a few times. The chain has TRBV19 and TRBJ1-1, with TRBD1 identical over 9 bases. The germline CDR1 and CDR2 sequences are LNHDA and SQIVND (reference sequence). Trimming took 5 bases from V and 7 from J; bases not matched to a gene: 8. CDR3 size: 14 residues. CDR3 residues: CASSSDRGVREAFF. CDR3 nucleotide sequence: TGTGCCAGTAGTTCCGACAGGGGGGTTCGTGAAGCTTTCTTT.

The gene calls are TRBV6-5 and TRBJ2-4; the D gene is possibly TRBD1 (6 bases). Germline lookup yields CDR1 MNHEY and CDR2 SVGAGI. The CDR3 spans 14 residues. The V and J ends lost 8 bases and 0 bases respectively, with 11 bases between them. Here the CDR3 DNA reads TGTGCCAGCTTTGGGGGCCTAGCCAAAAACATTCAGTACTTC. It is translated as CASFGGLAKNIQYF.

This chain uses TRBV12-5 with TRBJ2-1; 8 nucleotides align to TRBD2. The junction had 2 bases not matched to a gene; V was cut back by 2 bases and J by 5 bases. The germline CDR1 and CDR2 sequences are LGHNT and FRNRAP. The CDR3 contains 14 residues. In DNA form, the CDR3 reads TGTGCTAGTGGTTTGTTTAGCGGGGACAATGAGCAGTTCTTC. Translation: CASGLFSGDNEQFF.

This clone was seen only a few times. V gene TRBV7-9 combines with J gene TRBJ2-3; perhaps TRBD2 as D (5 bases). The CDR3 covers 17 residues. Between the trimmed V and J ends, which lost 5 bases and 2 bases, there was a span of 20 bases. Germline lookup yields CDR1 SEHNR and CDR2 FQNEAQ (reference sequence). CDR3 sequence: CASSPRLERYLTDTQYF. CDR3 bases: TGTGCCAGCAGCCCAAGGTTGGAGCGGTACCTCACAGATACGCAGTATTTT.

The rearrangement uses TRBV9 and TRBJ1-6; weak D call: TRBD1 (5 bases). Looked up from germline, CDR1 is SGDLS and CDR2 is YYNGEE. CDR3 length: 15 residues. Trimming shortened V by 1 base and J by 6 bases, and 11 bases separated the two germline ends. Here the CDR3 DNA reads TGTGCCAGCAGCGTACACCAGGGTGGTAATTCACCCCTCCACTTT. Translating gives CASSVHQGGNSPLHF.

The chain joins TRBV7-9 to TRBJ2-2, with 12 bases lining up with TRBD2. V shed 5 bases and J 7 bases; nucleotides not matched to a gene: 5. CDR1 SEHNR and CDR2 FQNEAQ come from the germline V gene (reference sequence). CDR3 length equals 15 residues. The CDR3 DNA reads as TGTGCCAGCAGCCCGACTAGCGGGGGCTTCGGGGAGCTGTTTTTT. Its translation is CASSPTSGGFGELFF.

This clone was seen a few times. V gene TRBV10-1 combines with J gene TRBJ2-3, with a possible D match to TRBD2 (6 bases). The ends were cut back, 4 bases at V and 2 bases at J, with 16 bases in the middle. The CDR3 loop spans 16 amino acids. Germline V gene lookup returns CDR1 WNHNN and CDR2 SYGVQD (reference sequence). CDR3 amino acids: CASSVHGGRDTDTQYF. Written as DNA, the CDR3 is TGCGCCAGCAGTGTACACGGGGGACGGGACACAGATACGCAGTATTTT.

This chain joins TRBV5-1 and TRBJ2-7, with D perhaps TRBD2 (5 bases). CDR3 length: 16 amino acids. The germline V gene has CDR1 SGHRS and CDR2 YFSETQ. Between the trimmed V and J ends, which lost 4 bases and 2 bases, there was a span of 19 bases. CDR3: CASSPLPGKQAYEQYF. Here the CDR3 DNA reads TGCGCCAGCAGCCCTTTACCGGGGAAACAAGCCTACGAGCAGTACTTC.